A single sample gave rise to the 17 T cell receptor beta chains below, sequenced in a study of T cell responses to AZD1222 COVID-19 vaccine. Assay: immunoSEQ multiplex PCR; the TCRdb copy retains only in-frame clones and omits some. The sample lists 100,000 to 120,000 clones, about 94% occurring once. This material consisted of peripheral blood, taken 28 days after the second AZD1222 dose. These TCRs come from an adult who received the AZD1222 COVID-19 vaccine.

The J gene is TRBJ1-2, the V gene TRBV5-1; no clear D gene. Between the trimmed V and J ends, which lost 0 bases and 4 bases, there was a span of 10 bases. Germline V lookup: CDR1 SGHRS, CDR2 YFSETQ. The CDR3 runs 14 residues. The CDR3: CASSLERGSYGYTF. The CDR3 DNA reads as TGCGCCAGCAGCTTGGAACGGGGTAGCTATGGCTACACCTTC.

V gene TRBV11-2 combines with J gene TRBJ2-1; 8 positions agree with TRBD1. Germline V gives CDR1 SGHAT, CDR2 FQNNGV. Germline trimming cut 5 bases from V and 8 bases from J; bases unmatched to any gene: 8. This CDR3 is 14 amino acids long. The CDR3 DNA is TGTGCCAGCAGCCGCGGACAGGGCGGGTATGAGCAGTTCTTC. It yields the protein CASSRGQGGYEQFF.

V is TRBV7-6 and J is TRBJ2-7; 8 nucleotides agree with TRBD2. The CDR3 totals 16 residues. CDR1 and CDR2 (germline): SGHVS, FNYEAQ. The junction had 10 bases not matched to a gene; V was cut back by 4 bases and J by 2 bases. CDR3 region: CASSSTSSGRPYEQYF. The CDR3 DNA follows: TGTGCCAGCAGCTCAACTTCTAGCGGGCGCCCCTACGAGCAGTACTTC.

V and J are TRBV6-5 and TRBJ2-1; 8 bases line up with TRBD2. This CDR3 spans 14 amino acids. V was pared by 6 bases and J by 2 bases, with 3 bases of the junction left unmatched. Germline values: CDR1 MNHEY, CDR2 SVGAGI. CDR3 sequence reads: CASRKRETYNEQFF. DNA of the CDR3: TGTGCCAGCAGGAAGCGGGAGACCTACAATGAGCAGTTCTTC.

This rearrangement joins TRBV25-1 to TRBJ1-2; 9 nucleotides agree with TRBD1. The junction had 15 bases not matched to a gene; V was cut back by 5 bases and J by 8 bases. The length of the CDR3 is 16 residues. Germline lookup yields CDR1 MGHDK and CDR2 SYGVNS. CDR3 in amino acids: CASSLGVGTGTMGYTF. As DNA, the CDR3 is TGTGCCAGCAGTCTAGGGGTCGGGACAGGGACTATGGGCTACACCTTC.

CDR3 sequence reads: CASSDGQGSPYEQYF. CDR3 DNA sequence: TGTGCCAGCAGCGACGGACAGGGGTCTCCCTACGAGCAGTACTTC. The chain has TRBV9 and TRBJ2-7; 9 positions agree with TRBD1. The CDR3 totals 15 residues. Trimming at V came to 3 bases and at J to 2 bases, leaving 6 bases not matched to a gene. CDR1 and CDR2 from the germline V gene are SGDLS and YYNGEE. The whole variable domain, filled in from reference TRBV9 and TRBJ2-7, reads DSGVTQTPKHLITATGQRVTLRCSPRSGDLSVYWYQQSLDQGLQFLIQYYNGEERAKGNILERFSAQQFPDLHSELNLSSLELGDSALYFCASSDGQGSPYEQYFGPGTRLTVT.

This rearrangement joins TRBV6-5 to TRBJ1-4; D is uncertain. With 5 bases removed from V and 3 bases from J, the gap between germline ends came to 10 bases. The CDR3 sequence is 14 residues long. Germline lookup yields CDR1 MNHEY and CDR2 SVGAGI. Here the CDR3 reads CASSPHSANEKLFF. The CDR3 bases are TGTGCCAGCAGTCCCCACTCGGCTAATGAAAAACTGTTTTTT.

This rearrangement joins TRBV10-2 to TRBJ1-1, with 9 bases fitting TRBD1. The V segment lost 6 bases and the J segment 7 bases; nucleotides outside the gene matches: 12. The germline V gene encodes CDR1 WSHSY and CDR2 SAAADI. The CDR3 totals 15 residues. CDR3 coding DNA: TGCGCCAGCAGGATACAGGGGGCCTTTTCAAGTGAAGCTTTCTTT. Its protein is CASRIQGAFSSEAFF.

This clone was seen a single time. The rearrangement joins TRBV6-5 to TRBJ1-5; D is perhaps TRBD1 (5 bases). The CDR3 loop spans 14 amino acids. The germline gives CDR1 MNHEY, CDR2 SVGAGI. V was clipped by 8 bases and J by 5 bases, with 16 bases between them. The CDR3 DNA reads TGTGCCAGCGCGATGGGGGGGGGACATCAGCCCCAGCATTTT. This gives the protein CASAMGGGHQPQHF.

The chain couples TRBV19 to TRBJ1-1; 7 nucleotides match TRBD1. The CDR3 has 16 residues. The germline V gene has CDR1 LNHDA and CDR2 SQIVND (reference sequence). J lost 4 bases, V lost 5 bases, and 13 bases had no gene match. The CDR3 protein is CASSFLQGGRSTEAFF. The CDR3 DNA sequence: TGTGCCAGTAGTTTCCTGCAGGGGGGTAGGAGCACTGAAGCTTTCTTT.

The chain employs TRBV7-2 and TRBJ1-1; D may be TRBD1 (6 bases). This CDR3 has 15 residues. V was trimmed by 2 bases and J by 2 bases, leaving 12 bases between them. The germline gives CDR1 SGHTA, CDR2 FQGNSA. This CDR3 reads CASSLWLDSNTEAFF. The CDR3 DNA reads as TGTGCCAGCAGCTTATGGTTGGACAGCAACACTGAAGCTTTCTTT. The variable domain in full, with the rest retrieved from reference TRBV7-2 and TRBJ1-1, is GAGVSQSPSNKVTEKGKDVELRCDPISGHTALYWYRQSLGQGLEFLIYFQGNSAPDKSGLPSDRFSAERTGGSVSTLTIQRTQQEDSAVYLCASSLWLDSNTEAFFGQGTRLTVV.

The chain recombines TRBV15 with TRBJ2-7; 8 nucleotides line up with TRBD2. With V trimmed by 5 bases and J by 2 bases, 11 bases remained unmatched. The CDR3 totals 16 residues. The germline V gene encodes CDR1 LNHNV and CDR2 YYDKDF (reference sequence). DNA for the CDR3: TGTGCCACCAGCCCTGAATCCAGCGGGGGAGCCTACGAGCAGTACTTC. This translates into CATSPESSGGAYEQYF.

The chain combines TRBV2 with TRBJ1-2; the D is unclear. The CDR3 has 13 amino acids. Germline V gives CDR1 SNHLY, CDR2 FYNNEI. Between the trimmed V and J ends, which lost 3 bases and 8 bases, there was a span of 13 bases. CDR3 residues: CASSEGSPYGYTF. CDR3 in DNA: TGTGCCAGCAGTGAGGGCTCTCCTTACGGCTACACCTTC.

This chain connects TRBV27 to TRBJ1-1; D ambiguous. Between the trimmed V and J ends, which lost 5 bases and 2 bases, there was a span of 9 bases. CDR1 and CDR2 from the germline V gene are MNHEY and SMNVEV (reference sequence). There are 13 residues in the CDR3. Written as DNA, the CDR3 is TGTGCCAGCAGTCCCTGGCTAAACACTGAAGCTTTCTTT. This gives the protein CASSPWLNTEAFF.

This chain joins TRBV19 and TRBJ1-6; no reliable D call. The CDR3 totals 13 residues. V lost 3 bases to trimming and J lost 7 bases, with 7 bases between them. Germline V gene sequence: CDR1 LNHDA, CDR2 SQIVND (reference sequence). CDR3 residues: CASSMSGNSPLHF. Here the CDR3 DNA reads TGTGCCAGTAGTATGTCAGGCAATTCACCCCTCCACTTT.

V is TRBV7-6 and J is TRBJ1-5; perhaps TRBD1 as D (5 bases). CDR3 length equals 17 residues. With 2 bases removed from V and 0 bases from J, the gap between germline ends came to 14 bases. Per the germline V gene, CDR1 is SGHVS and CDR2 is FNYEAQ. The CDR3 loop reads CASSLPRDRNSNQPQHF. The CDR3 DNA reads TGTGCCAGCAGCTTACCTCGAGACAGAAATAGCAATCAGCCCCAGCATTTT.

The rearrangement joins TRBV6-1 to TRBJ2-7, with D perhaps being TRBD1 or TRBD2 (6 bases each). This CDR3 contains 15 residues. Germline CDR1 and CDR2: MNHNS and SASEGT. With 3 bases removed from V and 0 bases from J, the gap between germline ends came to 12 bases. CDR3 sequence: CASSDTGASSYEQYF. The DNA of the CDR3 is TGTGCCAGCAGTGATACGGGGGCCAGCTCCTACGAGCAGTACTTC.